The 23 T cell receptor beta chains reported below all come from one sample, sequenced in a study of post-analysis software for immune sequencing data. The study, taken as a whole, reports: Five TRBV segments occurring more often in patients than controls included TRBV5-6, TRBV5-1 and TRBV20-1.

Their target antigens are unknown. Researchers reported that TCR beta cDNA libraries carried unique molecular identifiers. One entry per CDR3 protein, called by TCRdb with MiXCR from the PCR reads. Found here are hundreds of thousands of distinct CDR3 sequences, approximately 39% of them singletons; the top ten hold about 8%. What was sequenced was blood. The source of these receptors is a girl between 2 and 10 years old with multiple sclerosis.

The chain recombines TRBV6-5 with TRBJ2-5; TRBD1 is a possible D gene (6 bases). The CDR3 is 14 amino acids. Trimming stripped 7 bases from V and 8 bases from J, with 20 bases between. Germline V gene lookup returns CDR1 MNHEY and CDR2 SVGAGI. CDR3 sequence reads: CASTSGTPRGTQYF. The DNA of the CDR3 is TGTGCCAGCACCTCCGGGACACCACGTGGAACCCAGTACTTC.

In regard to this clonotype: This may come from a read error, since a much larger clone is one base off. J is TRBJ2-7 and V is TRBV29-1, with 8 bases fitting TRBD1. Germline V lookup: CDR1 SQVTM, CDR2 ANQGSEA. Unmatched junction bases numbered 9, after V lost 3 bases and J lost 2 bases. The CDR3 loop spans 15 amino acids. The CDR3 loop reads CSVDHGTQGAYEQYF. In nucleotides, the CDR3 is TGCAGCGTTGACCACGGGACACAGGGGGCCTACGAGCAGTACTTC.

The rearrangement links TRBV29-1 to TRBJ2-5; perhaps TRBD1 as D (6 bases). The germline CDR1 and CDR2 sequences are SQVTM and ANQGSEA. Deletions cut 0 bases from V and 3 bases from J, with 17 bases between. This CDR3 is 16 amino acids long. The CDR3 DNA reads as TGCAGCGTTGAAGATAAGGGACAAACAAGGGAAGAGACCCAGTACTTC. Amino acid sequence: CSVEDKGQTREETQYF.

This clonotype was found a few times. V usage is TRBV6-1 and J usage is TRBJ2-3; 10 nucleotides agree with TRBD2. The CDR3 extends over 13 amino acids. Germline CDR1 is MNHNS and CDR2 is SASEGT. With V trimmed by 8 bases and J by 8 bases, 7 bases remained unmatched. CDR3 amino acids: CASRGTSAVTQYF. The CDR3 nucleotides read TGTGCCAGCCGAGGGACTAGCGCAGTTACGCAGTATTTT.

This sequence joins TRBV5-8 and TRBJ2-1; perhaps TRBD2 as D (7 bases). V was trimmed by 0 bases and J by 10 bases, leaving 26 bases between them. CDR3 size: 18 residues. The germline gives CDR1 SGHTS, CDR2 YDEGEE. The CDR3 nucleotides are TGTGCCAGCAGCTTGGCCGCATTCCGGGGGGCGTGGGTTAAGGAGCAGTTCTTC. It is translated as CASSLAAFRGAWVKEQFF.

This clonotype came up a few times. The chain recombines TRBV7-9 with TRBJ2-1; 12 nucleotides agree with TRBD2. Germline loops: CDR1 SEHNR, CDR2 FQNEAQ (reference sequence). CDR3 size: 16 residues. V lost 4 bases, J lost 3 bases, and 4 bases stayed unmatched. The CDR3 loop reads CASSSTSGGSYNEQFF. The CDR3 bases are TGTGCCAGCAGCTCGACTAGCGGGGGCAGCTACAATGAGCAGTTCTTC. Combining the CDR3 with reference TRBV7-9 and TRBJ2-1 gives the whole variable domain DTGVSQNPRHKITKRGQNVTFRCDPISEHNRLYWYRQTLGQGPEFLTYFQNEAQLEKSRLLSDRFSAERPKGSFSTLEIQRTEQGDSAMYLCASSSTSGGSYNEQFFGPGTRLTVL.

The sample holds a few counts of this clonotype. The chain links TRBV6-1 to TRBJ1-2; D unresolved. The CDR3 loop spans 16 amino acids. V lost 3 bases and J 0 bases, leaving 14 bases between the germline ends. CDR1 is MNHNS, CDR2 SASEGT, per germline. CDR3 in amino acids: CASSDNLMRPNYGYTF. DNA for the CDR3: TGTGCCAGCAGTGATAACCTGATGCGGCCTAACTATGGCTACACCTTC.

This chain uses TRBV27 with TRBJ2-7; TRBD1 agrees at 12 bases. This CDR3 has 13 residues. Looked up from germline, CDR1 is MNHEY and CDR2 is SMNVEV (reference sequence). J lost 6 bases, V lost 4 bases, and 1 base had no gene match. The CDR3 spells CASSWDRGREQYF. The CDR3 DNA follows: TGTGCCAGCAGTTGGGACAGGGGGCGCGAGCAGTACTTC.

This clonotype has just a few counts. The genes are TRBV3-1 and TRBJ2-7; maybe TRBD1 (6 bases). V lost 1 base to trimming and J lost 1 base, with 11 bases between them. Germline CDR1 LGHDT, CDR2 YNNKEL (reference sequence). The CDR3 length is 15 residues. CDR3: CASSQVPDRSYEQYF. The DNA of the CDR3 is TGTGCCAGCAGCCAAGTCCCCGACAGGTCCTACGAGCAGTACTTC.

The chain couples TRBV29-1 to TRBJ2-3; 8 bases are shared with TRBD2. Germline CDR1 reads SQVTM; CDR2 reads ANQGSEA. The CDR3 has 15 amino acids. Losses at the gene ends were 6 bases for V and 0 bases for J; bases not matched to a gene: 8. CDR3 in amino acids: CSVVSLAGSTDTQYF. CDR3 bases: TGCAGCGTCGTTAGCCTAGCGGGTAGCACAGATACGCAGTATTTT.

In the case of this clonotype: A much larger clone lies a single base off, so this may be a read error. It is unclear where the CDR3 begins or ends on the DNA, so no DNA is shown, and the CDR3 is as TCRdb lists it. This sequence joins TRBV20-1 and TRBJ1-2; the table assigns TRBD1, which was not confirmed against the DNA. Germline CDR1 reads DFQATT; CDR2 reads SNEGSKA (reference sequence). The CDR3 has 13 residues if both end residues are counted. CDR3 region: CSARDRGGYGCTF.

The rearrangement uses TRBV12-3 or TRBV12-4 and TRBJ1-5; D ambiguous. V shed 6 bases and J shed 4 bases, with 4 bases lying between them. The CDR3 runs to 11 residues. CDR3 residues: CASSANQPQHF. CDR3 coding DNA: TGTGCCAGCAGCGCAAATCAGCCCCAGCATTTT.

This clonotype was picked up a small number of times. The V and J genes are TRBV5-1 and TRBJ2-1; tentatively, D is TRBD1 or TRBD2 (5 bases each). Germline loops: CDR1 SGHRS, CDR2 YFSETQ. This CDR3 is built from 16 residues. Between the trimmed V and J ends, which lost 4 bases and 8 bases, there was a span of 22 bases. CDR3 bases: TGCGCCAGCAGCAACATCCGGGGCCTAGAAGGCGATGAGCAGTTCTTC. This sequence encodes CASSNIRGLEGDEQFF.

Remarks on this clonotype: Germline and junction disagree at one end, which may indicate a read error. The V gene is TRBV7-9, the J gene TRBJ2-1; a weak D match, TRBD2 (6 bases). The length of the CDR3 is 16 residues. Germline V lookup: CDR1 SEHNR, CDR2 FQNEAQ (reference sequence). CDR3 nucleotide sequence: TGTGCCAGCAGCAACACCCTAGCGAGCTCCGACAATGAGCAGTTCTTC. Translated, it gives CASSNTLASSDNEQFF.

This clonotype was found a few times. The V call is TRBV25-1, the J call TRBJ2-5, with a tentative D call TRBD2 (5 bases). In germline, CDR1 is MGHDK, CDR2 SYGVNS. The V gene lost 5 bases and the J gene lost 5 bases, with 15 bases spanning the gap. The CDR3 is made up of 14 amino acids. The chain's CDR3 is CASSPFRDGETQYF. The CDR3, as DNA: TGTGCCAGCAGTCCCTTCCGGGATGGGGAGACCCAGTACTTC.

The chain combines TRBV5-5 with TRBJ2-3; unclear D gene. CDR3 length equals 14 residues. Trimming removed 6 bases at V and 0 bases at J, with 11 bases between. Germline V gene lookup returns CDR1 SGHKS and CDR2 YYEKEE (reference sequence). For the CDR3, the DNA is TGTGCCAGCAAAGCCTCCCCTAGCACAGATACGCAGTATTTT. Translated: CASKASPSTDTQYF.

V usage is TRBV6-2 or TRBV6-3 and J usage is TRBJ2-5; 9 positions match TRBD1. The DNA end lines up better with TRBJ2-7; the J call may be wrong. Germline V gives CDR1 MNHEY, CDR2 SVGEGT. This CDR3 comprises 14 residues. CDR3 sequence (DNA): TGTGCCATCTCCCCTGGACAGGGGCGCTACGAGCAGTACTTC. It yields the protein CAISPGQGRYEQYF.

V is TRBV5-1 and J is TRBJ2-5; possible D gene TRBD1, 6 bases. Germline V lookup: CDR1 SGHRS, CDR2 YFSETQ. This CDR3 has 13 amino acids. Trimming pared 7 bases from V and 2 bases from J, leaving 12 bases between. Here the CDR3 reads CASQQGPQETQYF. For the CDR3, the DNA is TGCGCCAGCCAACAGGGACCTCAAGAGACCCAGTACTTC.

This clonotype was seen a handful of times. The J gene is TRBJ1-1, the V gene TRBV7-9; 11 bases map to TRBD1. The germline V gene has CDR1 SEHNR and CDR2 FQNEAQ (reference sequence). The CDR3 has 15 amino acids. After removal of 7 bases from V and 1 base from J, the junction contained 5 bases not matched to a gene. CDR3 nucleotide sequence: TGTGCCAGCAACTTGGGACAGGGGGAGAACACTGAAGCTTTCTTT. It codes for CASNLGQGENTEAFF.

This clonotype appeared a few times. The chain is built from TRBV11-1 and TRBJ2-7, with D possibly being TRBD1 or TRBD2 (5 bases each). The CDR3 has 15 amino acids. CDR1 and CDR2 (germline): SGHAT, FQDESV (reference sequence). V dropped 1 base and J dropped 0 bases, with 10 bases sitting between them. DNA for the CDR3: TGTGCCAGCAGCTTAGACGGGGACGCCTCCTACGAGCAGTACTTC. It translates to CASSLDGDASYEQYF.

This clonotype was seen a few times. The rearrangement uses TRBV7-2 and TRBJ1-1; 9 bases line up with TRBD1. The V gene end was trimmed by 8 bases and the J gene end by 7 bases; junction bases not matched to a gene: 11. This CDR3 has 14 residues. Germline V gene sequence: CDR1 SGHTA, CDR2 FQGNSA. This chain's CDR3 is CASGKIGTGNEAFF. The CDR3 DNA follows: TGTGCCAGCGGGAAAATCGGGACAGGGAATGAAGCTTTCTTT. The whole variable domain, remainder taken from reference TRBV7-2 and TRBJ1-1, is GAGVSQSPSNKVTEKGKDVELRCDPISGHTALYWYRQSLGQGLEFLIYFQGNSAPDKSGLPSDRFSAERTGGSVSTLTIQRTQQEDSAVYLCASGKIGTGNEAFFGQGTRLTVV.

This chain connects TRBV7-9 to TRBJ2-3; D possibly matches TRBD1 or TRBD2 (6 bases each). CDR3 length: 15 amino acids. The ends were cut back, 7 bases at V and 3 bases at J, with 17 bases in the middle. The V gene's germline CDR1 is SEHNR and CDR2 FQNEAQ (reference sequence). The DNA of the CDR3 is TGTGCCAGCACCACAGCTCAGGGGAGGACAGATACGCAGTATTTT. Translated: CASTTAQGRTDTQYF. The whole variable domain, remainder taken from reference TRBV7-9 and TRBJ2-3, is DTGVSQNPRHKITKRGQNVTFRCDPISEHNRLYWYRQTLGQGPEFLTYFQNEAQLEKSRLLSDRFSAERPKGSFSTLEIQRTEQGDSAMYLCASTTAQGRTDTQYFGPGTRLTVL.

V usage is TRBV20-1 and J usage is TRBJ1-1; maybe TRBD1 (6 bases). Deletions cut 1 base from V and 6 bases from J, with 12 bases between. Germline assignment: CDR1 DFQATT and CDR2 SNEGSKA (reference sequence). The CDR3 totals 13 residues. DNA of the CDR3: TGCAGTGCTAGAGTTCAGGGGCGGCCTGAAGCTTTCTTT. Protein sequence: CSARVQGRPEAFF.